A single TCR beta chain is shown here with its context. Germline values: CDR1 SGHNT, CDR2 YYREEE (reference sequence). The ends were cut back, 2 bases at V and 2 bases at J, with 10 bases in the middle. The CDR3 covers 14 residues. TCRdb keeps only in-frame clones here, not all; method: immunoSEQ multiplex PCR. The table includes 100,000 to 150,000 clones, roughly 84% detected once. This sample stems from a study of control samples from healthy donors and cancer patients. This sequence joins TRBV5-4 and TRBJ2-5; the D call may be TRBD1 or TRBD2 (5 bases each). Sequencing was done on a sample of blood. The sequence was collected from a man aged 18 to 30 in good health. This CDR3 reads CASSLDEGQETQYF. CDR3 bases: TGTGCCAGCAGCTTAGACGAGGGGCAAGAGACCCAGTACTTC.